This T cell receptor beta chain was captured in a study of T cell repertoires in breast cancer (dated by TCRdb to between 2015 and 2016). Regarding the complete study: Tumors, lymph nodes and peripheral blood lymphocytes from breast cancer patients were profiled in the study, along with peripheral blood from healthy control donors. ER+/PR+ status was present in the majority of the roughly 23 patient tumors that were analyzed for shared TCRs. Controls included nine healthy donors of an age range similar to the patients. On average, sequencing produced about 500,000 sequences per sample and about 9.3 reads per input cell. Given the low mutational burden of breast cancer and the rarity of common mutations in breast cancer, it was reasoned that TCRs shared between breast cancer patients would target shared antigens. Tumors and tumor-involved lymph nodes were minced, digested with Liberase and DNase, and then passed through 70-um and 40-um filters. Blood samples were separated by Ficoll, whereas tumor-free lymph nodes were processed without any enzymatic digestion. The investigation overall reported the following: Shared TCRs were encoded by various nucleotide sequences, which suggests selection and expansion based on antigen. Genuine antitumor clones may have been missed because singleton TCRs were discarded and only part of each tumor was sampled. TRBV7 predominated among the shared TCRs, which could possibly reflect tumor recognition or a mispriming bias from eight TRBV7 primers. About fourfold more TCRs were shared with matched tumor repertoires by tumor-involved sentinel lymph nodes than by tumor-free nodes (7.7% versus 2%). Emulsion RT-PCR was considered qualitative rather than quantitative, since transcript abundance and primer differences skewed clone recovery. Possible tumor specificity was suggested for under 20 TCR pairs that were shared across seven or more patient tumors yet rarely found in control blood.

The germline V gene gives CDR1 as MNHEY and CDR2 as SVGEGT. Relative to germline, V is 0 bases shorter and J is 2 bases shorter, with 11 bases between their ends. There are 15 amino acids in the CDR3, from cysteine to phenylalanine inclusive. Only the CDR3 part of the read is kept: 45 bases, read in frame from the first base. Library preparation employed emulsion pairing. Unpaired genes were suppressed by a second nested PCR containing blocking oligos, after which a third nested PCR added Illumina adaptors and barcodes. Each emulsion RT-PCR master mix held about 5,000-270,000 T cells and included C-region, Stepout and V-region primers. The Micellula Emulsion and Purification Kit was used to generate emulsions, and Qiagen OneStep RT-PCR reagents were used for RT-PCR. The pooled libraries were sequenced on an Illumina MiSeq using paired-end 2 x 250 reads. On the study's bioinformatics: Read pairs were joined in Galaxy and clipped at the engineered overlap into separate alpha and beta files, and reads that were not clipped were discarded. Alpha-beta pairs were assigned using CompleteTCR, a MiTCR-based pipeline in which chains sharing read cluster identifiers are linked by an R script. TCR sequences observed only once, about 1-3.4%, were removed as potential sequencing errors. Using fastp at Q25 and MiXCR, TCRdb reprocessed the public reads and kept productive beta chains. One record per CDR3 amino acid sequence lists the most common genes and DNA. V and J calls and clone size were set by TCRdb, not the authors. Counted in this sample were tens of thousands of distinct CDR3 sequences; 45% of them appeared once. Less than 70% of the sample lies in the top ten.

To analyze paired alpha-beta TCRs of CD8+ T cells, the study used an expanded emulsion RT-PCR method with primers covering all TCR V genes. Before emulsion RT-PCR, CD8+ T cells were isolated with a CD8 positive selection kit and incubated overnight in about 9.8 IU/mL IL-2. Worth noting for this clonotype: Its antigen has not been determined. Qualities for individual bases were not recorded, and no much larger clone is one base off.

The sample comprised CD8+ T cells. The receptor was derived from a pool of human donors with breast cancer or a healthy control (not recorded which). The rearrangement joined TRBV6-2 or TRBV6-3 to TRBJ2-7; the D segment is perhaps TRBD1 or TRBD2, each sharing 5 matched bases. The DNA is as follows: TGTGCCAGCAGTTACTCGGATGGGGGACCCTACGAGCAGTACTTC. This encodes CASSYSDGGPYEQYF.